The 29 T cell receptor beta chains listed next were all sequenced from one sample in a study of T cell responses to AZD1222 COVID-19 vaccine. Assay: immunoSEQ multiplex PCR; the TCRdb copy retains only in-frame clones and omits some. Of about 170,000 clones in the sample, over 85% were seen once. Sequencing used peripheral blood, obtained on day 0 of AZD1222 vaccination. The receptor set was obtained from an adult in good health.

CDR3 DNA sequence: TGTGCCACCCATGGGGGGAGGGCGAATCAGCCCCAGCATTTT. Translating it yields CATHGGRANQPQHF. The V and J genes are TRBV19 and TRBJ1-5, with D possibly matching TRBD1 (5 bases). The germline V and J ends were trimmed by 10 bases and 4 bases, with 17 bases remaining between them. Germline V CDR1 and CDR2: LNHDA, SQIVND (reference sequence). There are 14 residues in the CDR3. Complete variable domain (other parts from reference TRBV19 and TRBJ1-5): DGGITQSPKYLFRKEGQNVTLSCEQNLNHDAMYWYRQDPGQGLRLIYYSQIVNDFQKGDIAEGYSVSREKKESFPLTVTSAQKNPTAFYLCATHGGRANQPQHFGDGTRLSIL.

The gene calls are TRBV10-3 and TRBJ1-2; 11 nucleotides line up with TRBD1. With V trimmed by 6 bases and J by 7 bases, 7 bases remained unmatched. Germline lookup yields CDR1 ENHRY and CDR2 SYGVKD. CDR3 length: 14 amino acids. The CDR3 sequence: CAISADRGRGGYTF. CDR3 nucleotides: TGTGCCATCAGCGCGGACAGGGGGCGAGGTGGCTACACCTTC.

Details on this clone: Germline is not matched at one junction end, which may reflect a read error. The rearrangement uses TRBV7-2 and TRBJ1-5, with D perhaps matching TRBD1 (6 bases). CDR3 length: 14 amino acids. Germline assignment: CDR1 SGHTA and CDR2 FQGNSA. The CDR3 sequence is CASRLGGSNQPQHF. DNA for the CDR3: TGCGCCAGCAGATTAGGGGGAAGCAATCAGCCCCAGCATTTT.

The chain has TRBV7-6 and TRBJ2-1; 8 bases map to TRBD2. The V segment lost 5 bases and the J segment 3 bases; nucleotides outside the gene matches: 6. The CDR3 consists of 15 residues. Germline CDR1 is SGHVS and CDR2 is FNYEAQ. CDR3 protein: CASSAGAGGYNEQFF. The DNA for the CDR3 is TGTGCCAGCAGCGCCGGGGCGGGAGGCTACAATGAGCAGTTCTTC.

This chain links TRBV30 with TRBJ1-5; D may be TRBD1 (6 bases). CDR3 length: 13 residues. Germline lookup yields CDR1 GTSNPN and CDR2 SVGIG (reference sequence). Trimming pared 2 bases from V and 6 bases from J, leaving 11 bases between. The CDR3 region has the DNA TGTGCCTGGAGTTTTGGGGGCGGTCAGCCCCAGCATTTT. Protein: CAWSFGGGQPQHF.

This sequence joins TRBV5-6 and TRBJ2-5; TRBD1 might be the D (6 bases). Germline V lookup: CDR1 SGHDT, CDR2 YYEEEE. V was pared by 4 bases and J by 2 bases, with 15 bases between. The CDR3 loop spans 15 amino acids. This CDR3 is CASSPRGRGQETQYF. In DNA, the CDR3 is TGTGCCAGCAGCCCCAGGGGAAGGGGTCAAGAGACCCAGTACTTC. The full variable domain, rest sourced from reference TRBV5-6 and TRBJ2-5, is DAGVTQSPTHLIKTRGQQVTLRCSPKSGHDTVSWYQQALGQGPQFIFQYYEEEERQRGNFPDRFSGHQFPNYSSELNVNALLLGDSALYLCASSPRGRGQETQYFGPGTRLLVL.

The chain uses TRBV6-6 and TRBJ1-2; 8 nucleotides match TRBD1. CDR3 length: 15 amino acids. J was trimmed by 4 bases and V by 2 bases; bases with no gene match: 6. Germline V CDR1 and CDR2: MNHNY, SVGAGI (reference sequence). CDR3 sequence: CASSYGQGDPYGYTF. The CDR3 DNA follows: TGTGCCAGCAGTTACGGACAGGGTGATCCCTATGGCTACACCTTC.

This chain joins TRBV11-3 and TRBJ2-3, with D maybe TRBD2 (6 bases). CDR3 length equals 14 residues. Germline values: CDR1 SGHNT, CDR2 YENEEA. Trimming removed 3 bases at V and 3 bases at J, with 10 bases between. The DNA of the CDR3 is TGTGCCAGCAGCTTCCGGGGGAGGACAGATACGCAGTATTTT. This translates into CASSFRGRTDTQYF.

CDR3 protein: CASLDPNTEAFF. The CDR3 DNA reads as TGTGCCAGTCTCGACCCGAACACTGAAGCTTTCTTT. The V gene is TRBV2, the J gene TRBJ1-1, with D unclear. There are 12 residues in the CDR3. CDR1 and CDR2 from the germline V gene are SNHLY and FYNNEI. The ends were cut back, 9 bases at V and 1 base at J, with 9 bases in the middle.

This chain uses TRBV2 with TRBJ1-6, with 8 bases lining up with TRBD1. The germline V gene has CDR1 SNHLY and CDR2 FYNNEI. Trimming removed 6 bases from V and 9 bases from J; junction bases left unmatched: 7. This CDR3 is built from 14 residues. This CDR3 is CASRPTGGSSPLHF. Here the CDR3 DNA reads TGTGCCAGCAGGCCCACAGGGGGAAGTTCACCCCTCCACTTT.

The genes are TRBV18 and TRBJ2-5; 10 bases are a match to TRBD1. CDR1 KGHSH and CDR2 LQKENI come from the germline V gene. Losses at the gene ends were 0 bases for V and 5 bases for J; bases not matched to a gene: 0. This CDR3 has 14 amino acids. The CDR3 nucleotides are TGTGCCAGCTCACCACCGGGACAGGGGGAGACCCAGTACTTC. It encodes CASSPPGQGETQYF.

The CDR3 region is CASSLAQINYGYTF. The CDR3 region has the DNA TGTGCCAGCAGCTTGGCCCAGATTAACTATGGCTACACCTTC. This sequence joins TRBV5-6 and TRBJ1-2; the D is unclear. The V gene lost 0 bases and the J gene lost 1 base, with 7 bases spanning the gap. Germline V gene data show CDR1 as SGHDT and CDR2 as YYEEEE. The CDR3 spans 14 residues.

The CDR3 loop reads CASLGGTNEKLFF. The CDR3 nucleotides read TGTGCCAGTTTAGGAGGAACTAATGAAAAACTGTTTTTT. This chain links TRBV2 with TRBJ1-4; D gene uncertain. Germline V CDR1 and CDR2: SNHLY, FYNNEI. The ends were cut back, 9 bases at V and 1 base at J, with 9 bases in the middle. CDR3 size: 13 residues.

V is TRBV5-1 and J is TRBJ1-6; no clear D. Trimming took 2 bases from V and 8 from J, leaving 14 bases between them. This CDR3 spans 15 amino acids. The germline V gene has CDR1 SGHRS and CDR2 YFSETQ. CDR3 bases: TGCGCCAGCAGCTTTTCGAGTAGGTCTGATTCACCCCTCCACTTT. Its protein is CASSFSSRSDSPLHF.

CDR3: CASSLVQGPSNTQYF. CDR3 nucleotide sequence: TGCGCCAGCAGCTTGGTGCAGGGCCCCTCGAATACGCAGTATTTT. The chain has TRBV5-1 and TRBJ2-3; D may be TRBD1 (5 bases). In germline, CDR1 is SGHRS, CDR2 YFSETQ. Trimming took 0 bases from V and 7 from J, leaving 15 bases between them. The CDR3 runs 15 residues.

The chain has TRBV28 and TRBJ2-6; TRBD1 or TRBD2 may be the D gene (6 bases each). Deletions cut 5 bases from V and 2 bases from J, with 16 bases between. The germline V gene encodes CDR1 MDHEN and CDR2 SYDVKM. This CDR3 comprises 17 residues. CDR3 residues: CASSHNTGRPGANVLTF. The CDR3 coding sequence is TGTGCCAGCAGTCACAACACAGGGAGGCCTGGGGCCAACGTCCTGACTTTC. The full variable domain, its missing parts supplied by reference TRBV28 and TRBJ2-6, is DVKVTQSSRYLVKRTGEKVFLECVQDMDHENMFWYRQDPGLGLRLIYFSYDVKMKEKGDIPEGYSVSREKKERFSLILESASTNQTSMYLCASSHNTGRPGANVLTFGAGSRLTVL.

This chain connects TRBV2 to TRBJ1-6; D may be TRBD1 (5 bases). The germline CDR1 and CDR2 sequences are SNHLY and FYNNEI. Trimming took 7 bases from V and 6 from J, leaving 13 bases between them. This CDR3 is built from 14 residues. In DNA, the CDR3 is TGTGCCAGCAACATCGGGACCGGTAATTCACCCCTCCACTTT. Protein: CASNIGTGNSPLHF.

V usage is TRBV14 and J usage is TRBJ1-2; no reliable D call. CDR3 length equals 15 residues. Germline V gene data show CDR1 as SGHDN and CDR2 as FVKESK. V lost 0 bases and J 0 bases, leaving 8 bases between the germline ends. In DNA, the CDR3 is TGTGCCAGCAGCCAAGACAGCCGAGCTAACTATGGCTACACCTTC. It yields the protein CASSQDSRANYGYTF. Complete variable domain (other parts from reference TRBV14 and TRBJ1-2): EAGVTQFPSHSVIEKGQTVTLRCDPISGHDNLYWYRRVMGKEIKFLLHFVKESKQDESGMPNNRFLAERTGGTYSTLKVQPAELEDSGVYFCASSQDSRANYGYTFGSGTRLTVV.

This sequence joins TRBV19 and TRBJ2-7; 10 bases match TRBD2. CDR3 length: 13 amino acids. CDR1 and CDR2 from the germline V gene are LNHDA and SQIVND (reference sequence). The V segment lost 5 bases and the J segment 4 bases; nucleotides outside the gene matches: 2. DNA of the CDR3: TGTGCCAGTAGTCCAGCGGGAGGGTACGAGCAGTACTTC. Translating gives CASSPAGGYEQYF.

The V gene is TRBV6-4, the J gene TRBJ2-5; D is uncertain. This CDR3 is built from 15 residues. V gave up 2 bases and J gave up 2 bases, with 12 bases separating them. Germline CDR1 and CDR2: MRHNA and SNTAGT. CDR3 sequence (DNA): TGTGCCAGCAGTGACGGCCACGTAGGGCAAGAGACCCAGTACTTC. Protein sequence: CASSDGHVGQETQYF.

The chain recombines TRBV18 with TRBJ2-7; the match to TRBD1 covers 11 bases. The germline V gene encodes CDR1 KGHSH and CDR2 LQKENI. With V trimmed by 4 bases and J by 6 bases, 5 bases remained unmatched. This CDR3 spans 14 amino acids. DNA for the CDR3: TGTGCCAGCTCACTAGGACAGGGGGCAGGCGAGCAGTACTTC. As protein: CASSLGQGAGEQYF.

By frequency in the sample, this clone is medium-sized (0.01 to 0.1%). The CDR3 loop reads CASSLSGLLTEAFF. The DNA for the CDR3 is TGTGCCAGCAGTTTGTCGGGTCTGCTCACTGAAGCTTTCTTT. The chain has TRBV27 and TRBJ1-1, with D uncertain. The CDR3 spans 14 residues. Trimming pared 3 bases from V and 4 bases from J, leaving 12 bases between. Germline V CDR1 and CDR2: MNHEY, SMNVEV (reference sequence).

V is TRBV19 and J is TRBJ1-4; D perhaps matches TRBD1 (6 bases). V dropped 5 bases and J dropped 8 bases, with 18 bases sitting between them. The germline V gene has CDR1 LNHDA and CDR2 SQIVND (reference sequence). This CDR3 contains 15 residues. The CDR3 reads CASSLQGVGGEKLFF. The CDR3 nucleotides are TGTGCCAGTAGTCTACAGGGAGTCGGAGGGGAAAAACTGTTTTTT.

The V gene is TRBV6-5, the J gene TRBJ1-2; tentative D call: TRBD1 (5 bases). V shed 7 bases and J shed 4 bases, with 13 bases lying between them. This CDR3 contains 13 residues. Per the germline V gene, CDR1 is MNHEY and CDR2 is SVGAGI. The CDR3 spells CASITGTVYGYTF. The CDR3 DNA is TGTGCCAGCATTACTGGGACGGTCTATGGCTACACCTTC.

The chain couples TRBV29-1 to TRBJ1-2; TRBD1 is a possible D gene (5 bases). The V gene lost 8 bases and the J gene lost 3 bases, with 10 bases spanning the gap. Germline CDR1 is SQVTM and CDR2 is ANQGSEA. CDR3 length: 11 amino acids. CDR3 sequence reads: CSSWGDYGYTF. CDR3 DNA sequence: TGCAGCAGTTGGGGGGACTATGGCTACACCTTC. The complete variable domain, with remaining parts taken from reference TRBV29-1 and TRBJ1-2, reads SAVISQKPSRDICQRGTSLTIQCQVDSQVTMMFWYRQQPGQSLTLIATANQGSEATYESGFVIDKFPISRPNLTFSTLTVSNMSPEDSSIYLCSSWGDYGYTFGSGTRLTVV.

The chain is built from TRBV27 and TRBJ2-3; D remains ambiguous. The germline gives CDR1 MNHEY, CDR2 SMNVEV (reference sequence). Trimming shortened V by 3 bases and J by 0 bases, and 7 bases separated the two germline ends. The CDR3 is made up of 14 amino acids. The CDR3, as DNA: TGTGCCAGCAGTTTTTTGCTAAGCACAGATACGCAGTATTTT. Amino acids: CASSFLLSTDTQYF.

CDR3 DNA sequence: TGTGCCAGCAGCTACAGCAGAGGTGGGGCAGAAGGCTACACCTTC. This sequence encodes CASSYSRGGAEGYTF. The chain couples TRBV11-2 to TRBJ1-2; D might be TRBD1 (5 bases). The CDR3 has 15 amino acids. The germline CDR1 and CDR2 sequences are SGHAT and FQNNGV. V was trimmed by 4 bases and J by 8 bases, leaving 20 bases between them.

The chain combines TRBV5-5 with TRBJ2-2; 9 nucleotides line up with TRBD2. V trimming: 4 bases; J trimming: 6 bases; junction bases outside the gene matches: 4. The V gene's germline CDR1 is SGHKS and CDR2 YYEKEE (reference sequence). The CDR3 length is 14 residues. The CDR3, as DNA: TGTGCCAGCAGCAGCGGGAGGCTCTCCGGGGAGCTGTTTTTT. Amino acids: CASSSGRLSGELFF.

The CDR3 here is CASSLQGAREKLFF. The DNA for the CDR3 is TGTGCCAGCAGCTTGCAGGGGGCAAGAGAAAAACTGTTTTTT. The chain joins TRBV5-4 to TRBJ1-4, with 8 bases fitting TRBD1. The CDR3 is 14 residues long. With V trimmed by 1 base and J by 8 bases, 4 bases remained unmatched. Germline V gene data show CDR1 as SGHNT and CDR2 as YYREEE (reference sequence). Complete variable domain (other parts from reference TRBV5-4 and TRBJ1-4): ETGVTQSPTHLIKTRGQQVTLRCSSQSGHNTVSWYQQALGQGPQFIFQYYREEENGRGNFPPRFSGLQFPNYSSELNVNALELDDSALYLCASSLQGAREKLFFGSGTQLSVL.